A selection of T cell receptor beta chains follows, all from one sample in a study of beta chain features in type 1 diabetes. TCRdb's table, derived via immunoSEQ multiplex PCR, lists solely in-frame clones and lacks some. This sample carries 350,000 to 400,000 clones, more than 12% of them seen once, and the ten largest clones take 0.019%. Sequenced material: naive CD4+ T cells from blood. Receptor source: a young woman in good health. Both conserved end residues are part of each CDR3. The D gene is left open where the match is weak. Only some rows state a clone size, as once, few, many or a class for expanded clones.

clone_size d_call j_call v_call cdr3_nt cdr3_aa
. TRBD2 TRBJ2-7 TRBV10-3 TGTGCCATCAGGGGGCTTGATACTAGCGGGAGGACCTACGAGCAGTACTTC CAIRGLDTSGRTYEQYF
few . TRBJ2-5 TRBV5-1 TGCGCCAGCAGCTTGGTGTCAGGGTATGGGGAAGAGACCCAGTACTTC CASSLVSGYGEETQYF
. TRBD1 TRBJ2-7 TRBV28 TGTGCCAGCTGGACAGGTGGAGGCTACGAGCAGTACTTC CASWTGGGYEQYF
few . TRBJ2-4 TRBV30 TGTGCCTGGAGTGCGGCTAGCGCCGAAAACATTCAGTACTTC CAWSAASAENIQYF
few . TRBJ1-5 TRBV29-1 TGCAGCGTTGATGGCGGTAGCAATCAGCCCCAGCATTTT CSVDGGSNQPQHF
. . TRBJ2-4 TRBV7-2 TGTGCCAGCAGCCGTCAACTTGTAGCCAAAAACATTCAGTACTTC CASSRQLVAKNIQYF
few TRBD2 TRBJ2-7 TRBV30 TGTGCCTGGAGTCTACATAGCGGGATTTACGAGCAGTACTTC CAWSLHSGIYEQYF
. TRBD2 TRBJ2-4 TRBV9 TGTGCCAGCAGCCCCGAGACTAGCGGGAGGTGGAACATTCAGTACTTC CASSPETSGRWNIQYF
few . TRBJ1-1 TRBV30 TGTGCCTGGAGTGTTTCAGGGCACACTGAAGCTTTCTTT CAWSVSGHTEAFF
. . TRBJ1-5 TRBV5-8 TGTGCCAGCAGCTTGGCCGGGGGTAGCAATCAGCCCCAGCATTTT CASSLAGGSNQPQHF
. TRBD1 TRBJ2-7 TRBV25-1 TGTGCCAGCAGTGATAAGGAGACAGGGGTCTACGAGCAGTACTTC CASSDKETGVYEQYF
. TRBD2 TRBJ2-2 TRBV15 TGTGCCACCAGCAGAGATCAGCTAGGACTAGCGGGAACCACCGGGGAGCTGTTTTTT CATSRDQLGLAGTTGELFF
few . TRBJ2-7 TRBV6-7 TGTGCCAGCAGTTACCCTGAGCCGAGCGACAGCTCCTACGAGCAGTACTTC CASSYPEPSDSSYEQYF
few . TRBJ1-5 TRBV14 TGTGCCAGCAGCTCCCACGGGAATCAGCCCCAGCATTTT CASSSHGNQPQHF
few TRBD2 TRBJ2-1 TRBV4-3 TGCGCCAGCAGCCAGGGACTAGCGGAGATGACCGGTGAGCAGTTCTTC CASSQGLAEMTGEQFF
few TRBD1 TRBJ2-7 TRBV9 TGTGCCATCGGGACAGGCTACGAGCAGTACTTC CAIGTGYEQYF
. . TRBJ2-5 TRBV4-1 TGCGCCAGCAGCCAAGTACGGGGCCGGGGGTACCAAGAGACCCAGTACTTC CASSQVRGRGYQETQYF
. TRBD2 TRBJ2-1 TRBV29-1 TGCAGCGTTGACCGCCTTCGACTAGCGGGAGGTTCCTACAATGAGCAGTTCTTC CSVDRLRLAGGSYNEQFF